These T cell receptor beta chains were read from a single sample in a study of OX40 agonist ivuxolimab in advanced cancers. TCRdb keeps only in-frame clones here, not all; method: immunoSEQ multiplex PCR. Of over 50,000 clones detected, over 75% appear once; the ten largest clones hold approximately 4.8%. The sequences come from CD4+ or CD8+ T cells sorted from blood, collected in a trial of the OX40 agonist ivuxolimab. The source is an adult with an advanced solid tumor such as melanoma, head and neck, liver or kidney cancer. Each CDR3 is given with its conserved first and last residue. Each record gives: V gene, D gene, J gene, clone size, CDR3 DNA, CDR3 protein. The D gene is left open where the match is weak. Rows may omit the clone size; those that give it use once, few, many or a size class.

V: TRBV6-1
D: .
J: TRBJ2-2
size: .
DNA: TGTGCCAGCCAAGGGGGTGGGGCCAACACCGGGGAGCTGTTTTTT
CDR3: CASQGGGANTGELFF

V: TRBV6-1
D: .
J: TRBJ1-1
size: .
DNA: TGTGCCAGCAGTGTCCAGGGAAACACTGAAGCTTTCTTT
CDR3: CASSVQGNTEAFF

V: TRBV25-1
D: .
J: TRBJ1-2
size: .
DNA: TGTGCCAGCAGTGAGGCCAGTAACTATGGCTACACCTTC
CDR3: CASSEASNYGYTF

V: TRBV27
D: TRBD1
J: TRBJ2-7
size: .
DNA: TGTGCCAGCAGTTTATCGACAGGGTTTGCCTACGAGCAGTACTTC
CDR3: CASSLSTGFAYEQYF

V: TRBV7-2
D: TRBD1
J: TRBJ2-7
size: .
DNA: TGTGCCAGCAGCTTAGACAGCGCGACAGGGATCTTGAATGTGCAGTACTTC
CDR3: CASSLDSATGILNVQYF

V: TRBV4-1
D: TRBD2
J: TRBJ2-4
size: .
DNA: TGCGCCAGCAGCCAATGGCCACTAGCGGGGGGAAAAAACATTCAGTACTTC
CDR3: CASSQWPLAGGKNIQYF

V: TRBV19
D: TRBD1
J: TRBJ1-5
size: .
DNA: TGTGCCAGTAGTAGCCGGGACAGGGGACCGGGGCAGCCCCAGCATTTT
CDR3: CASSSRDRGPGQPQHF

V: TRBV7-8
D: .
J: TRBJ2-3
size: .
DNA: TGTGCCAGCAGCGCCGGGTCTGGGGATACGCAGTATTTT
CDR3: CASSAGSGDTQYF

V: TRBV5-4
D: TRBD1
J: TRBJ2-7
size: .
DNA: TGTGCCAGCAATGTGTGGGGACAGGGTATCTACGAGCAGTACTTC
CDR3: CASNVWGQGIYEQYF

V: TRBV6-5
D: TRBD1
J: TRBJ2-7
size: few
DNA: TGTGCCAGCACTCCGCGGCCGGACAGGGTCTACGAGCAGTACTTC
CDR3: CASTPRPDRVYEQYF

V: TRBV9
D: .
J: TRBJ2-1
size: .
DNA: TGTGCCAGCAGCGTCTGGGTCACCGATGAGCAGTTCTTC
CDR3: CASSVWVTDEQFF

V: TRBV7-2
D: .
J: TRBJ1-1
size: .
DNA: TGTGCCAGCAGCTTAGAATGGGGTGCCGGGAACACTGAAGCTTTCTTT
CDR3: CASSLEWGAGNTEAFF

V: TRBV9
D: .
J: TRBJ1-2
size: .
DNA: TGTGCCAGCAGCTTCCGCGGGAGCGGGGGCTCCCCCTATGGCTACACCTTC
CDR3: CASSFRGSGGSPYGYTF

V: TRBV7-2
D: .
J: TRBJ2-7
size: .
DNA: TGTGCCAGCACCACCCGGACGGAGTACGAGCAGTACTTC
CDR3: CASTTRTEYEQYF

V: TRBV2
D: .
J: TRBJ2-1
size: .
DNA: TGTGCCAGCAGTGAAGCGACGGGGCCCCATTGGAATGAGCAGTTCTTC
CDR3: CASSEATGPHWNEQFF

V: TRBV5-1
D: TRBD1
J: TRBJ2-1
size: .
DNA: TGCGCCAGCAGCCTGACAGGGGACCCCTACAATGAGCAGTTCTTC
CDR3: CASSLTGDPYNEQFF

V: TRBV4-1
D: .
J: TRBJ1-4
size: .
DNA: TGCGCCAGCAGCCAAGTTGCGGGGGCGGATGAAAAACTGTTTTTT
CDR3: CASSQVAGADEKLFF

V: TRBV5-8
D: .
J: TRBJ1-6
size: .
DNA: TGTGCCAGCACGGGCGGGAGCTCCTATAATTCACCCCTCCACTTT
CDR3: CASTGGSSYNSPLHF

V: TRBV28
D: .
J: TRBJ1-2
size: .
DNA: TGTGCCAGCAGTTTTAGGGGTAGGGATCGGACCTTC
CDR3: CASSFRGRDRTF

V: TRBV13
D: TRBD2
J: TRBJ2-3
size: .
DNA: TGTGCCAGCAGCTTAGCGGGAGGGCCGGGGATCGCAGATACGCAGTATTTT
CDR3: CASSLAGGPGIADTQYF

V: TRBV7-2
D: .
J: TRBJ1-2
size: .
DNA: TGTGCCAGCAGCTTTGAGGGGCTTGGTGGCTACACCTTC
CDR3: CASSFEGLGGYTF

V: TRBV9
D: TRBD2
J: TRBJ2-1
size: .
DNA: TGTGCCAGCAGCTCGAGGGGCGGGGGGTACAATGAGCAGTTCTTC
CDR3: CASSSRGGGYNEQFF

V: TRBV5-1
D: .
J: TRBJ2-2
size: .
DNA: TGCGCCAGTAAGGGACTCCCGAACACCGGGGAGCTGTTTTTT
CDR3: CASKGLPNTGELFF

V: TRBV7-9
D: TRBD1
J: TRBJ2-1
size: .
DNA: TGTGCCAGCAGCTTAGATGGGACAGGGACCTACAATGAGCAGTTCTTC
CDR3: CASSLDGTGTYNEQFF

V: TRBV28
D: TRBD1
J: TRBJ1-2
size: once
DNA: TGTGCCAGCAAAAGGACAGGGCTGGCTAACTATGGCTACACCTTC
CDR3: CASKRTGLANYGYTF

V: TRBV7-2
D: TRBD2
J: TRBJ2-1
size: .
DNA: TGTGCCAGCAGCTTCCGGCGGGGGGATGAGCAGTTCTTC
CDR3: CASSFRRGDEQFF

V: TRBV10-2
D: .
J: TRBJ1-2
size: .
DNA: TGCGCCAGCAGTGAGGGAGGTAAAACGGGAAGTGGCTACACCTTC
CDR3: CASSEGGKTGSGYTF

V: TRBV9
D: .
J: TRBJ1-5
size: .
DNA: TGTGCCAGCAGCGAGCCGGGACGGAAGAATCAGCCCCAGCATTTT
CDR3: CASSEPGRKNQPQHF

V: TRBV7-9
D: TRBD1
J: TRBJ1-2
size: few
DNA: TGTGCCAGCAGCAGCAAGACAGGGATTCAGGGCTATGGCTACACCTTC
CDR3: CASSSKTGIQGYGYTF

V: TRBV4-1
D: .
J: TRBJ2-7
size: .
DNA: TGCGCCAGCAGCCAAACTAGCTTCGAATACGAGCAGTACTTC
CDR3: CASSQTSFEYEQYF

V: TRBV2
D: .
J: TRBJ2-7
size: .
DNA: TGTGCCAGCAAGAGGTCCGCCTACGAGCAGTACTTC
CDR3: CASKRSAYEQYF

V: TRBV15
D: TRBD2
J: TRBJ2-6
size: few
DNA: TGTGCCACCAGCCTAACTCGAGCGGGGGGGGCTGGGGCCAACGTCCTGACTTTC
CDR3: CATSLTRAGGAGANVLTF

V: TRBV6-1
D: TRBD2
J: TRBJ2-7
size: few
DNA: TGTGCCAGCAGCGGCGGGAGTAGGGAGCAGTACTTC
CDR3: CASSGGSREQYF

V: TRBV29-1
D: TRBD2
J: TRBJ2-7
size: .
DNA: TGCAGCGTCGTTACTAGCGGGAGGGCCGACGAGCAGTACTTC
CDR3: CSVVTSGRADEQYF

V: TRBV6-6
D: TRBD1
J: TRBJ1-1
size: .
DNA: TGTGCCAGCAGTTACCCCCAACCCCAGGGGGCGTCTGAAGCTTTCTTT
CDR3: CASSYPQPQGASEAFF

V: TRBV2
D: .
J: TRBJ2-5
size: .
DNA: TGTGCCAGCAGTGACGTGCGGTTGGAGGAGCAGTACTTC
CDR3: CASSDVRLEEQYF

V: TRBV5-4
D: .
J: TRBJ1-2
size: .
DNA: TGTGCCAGCAGCTCGACAAGCTATGGCTACACCTTC
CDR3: CASSSTSYGYTF

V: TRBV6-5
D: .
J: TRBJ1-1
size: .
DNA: TGTGCCAGCAGGGGGAAGAACACTGAAGCTTTCTTT
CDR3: CASRGKNTEAFF

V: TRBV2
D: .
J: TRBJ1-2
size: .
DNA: TGTGCCAGCAGTGGTGGCGGCGGGGGCTACACCTTC
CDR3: CASSGGGGGYTF

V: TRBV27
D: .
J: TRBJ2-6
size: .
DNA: TGTGCCAGCAGTTTAAATCAGTTTGGGGCCAACGTCCTGACTTTC
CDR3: CASSLNQFGANVLTF

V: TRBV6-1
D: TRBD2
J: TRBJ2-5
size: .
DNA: TGTGCCAGCAGTACCCGGACTAGCGGGAGTGAGACCCAGTACTTC
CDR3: CASSTRTSGSETQYF

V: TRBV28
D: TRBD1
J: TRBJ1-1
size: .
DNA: TGTGCCAGCAGTCCATCCCCTGGTGGAGGGGGCAATGAAGCTTTCTTT
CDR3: CASSPSPGGGGNEAFF

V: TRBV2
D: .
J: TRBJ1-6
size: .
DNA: TGTGCCAGCAGGGGGGGCAGGGTGAATAATTCACCCCTCCACTTT
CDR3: CASRGGRVNNSPLHF

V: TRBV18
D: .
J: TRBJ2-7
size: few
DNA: TGTGCCAGCTCACCGTCCGCGGGGACCCCCTACGAGCAGTACTTC
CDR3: CASSPSAGTPYEQYF

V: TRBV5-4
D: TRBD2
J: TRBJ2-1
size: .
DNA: TGTGCCAGCAGCGCGGGACTAGCGAGAACGAATGAGCAGTTCTTC
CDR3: CASSAGLARTNEQFF

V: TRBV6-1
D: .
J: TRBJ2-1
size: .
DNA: TGTGCCAGCTCTTCGAGGCCTAACTCCTACAATGAGCAGTTCTTC
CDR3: CASSSRPNSYNEQFF

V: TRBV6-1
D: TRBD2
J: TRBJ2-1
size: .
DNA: TGTGCCAGCAGTGAGGGACTAGCGGCCTACAATGAGCAGTTCTTC
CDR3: CASSEGLAAYNEQFF

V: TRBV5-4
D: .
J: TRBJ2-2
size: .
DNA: TGTGCCAGCAGCTTGGCCCCCGAGAACACCGGGGAGCTGTTTTTT
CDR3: CASSLAPENTGELFF

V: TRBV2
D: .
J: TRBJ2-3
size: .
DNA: TGTGCCAGCAGTGCAGACAGGGGCCGGACTAGCGCCACAGATACGCAGTATTTT
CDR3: CASSADRGRTSATDTQYF

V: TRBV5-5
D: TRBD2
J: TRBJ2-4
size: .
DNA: TGTGCCAGCAGCGCTTCTACCTCTGGGGGAGGGCGACTAGCCAAAAACATTCAGTACTTC
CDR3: CASSASTSGGGRLAKNIQYF

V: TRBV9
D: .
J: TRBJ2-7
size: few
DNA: TGTGCCAGCAGCGTCTCAGGGGCCCCTGCGGAAGAGCAGTACTTC
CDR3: CASSVSGAPAEEQYF

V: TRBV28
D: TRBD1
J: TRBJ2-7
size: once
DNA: TGTGCCAGCAGTACGTGGGACAGCTCCTACGAGCAGTACTTC
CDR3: CASSTWDSSYEQYF